The next 25 T cell receptor beta chains were all read from a single sample in a study of Ad26.COV2.S vaccination and SARS-CoV-2 variants. Profiled with immunoSEQ multiplex PCR; TCRdb holds only in-frame clones, not every one. The sample carries under 95,000 clones, approximately 77% recorded once. This sample comprised peripheral blood, obtained after recovery from COVID-19. Every receptor here comes from a human donor who had recovered from COVID-19.

The chain links TRBV18 to TRBJ1-5, with TRBD1 matching over 7 bases. Germline V gives CDR1 KGHSH, CDR2 LQKENI. The V segment lost 5 bases and the J segment 5 bases; nucleotides outside the gene matches: 9. The CDR3 loop spans 15 amino acids. The CDR3 loop is CASSSRAGGDQPQHF. The CDR3 nucleotides are TGTGCCAGCTCATCAAGGGCAGGGGGGGATCAGCCCCAGCATTTT.

The chain combines TRBV6-5 with TRBJ2-5; no reliable D call. The CDR3 length is 12 residues. Deletions cut 2 bases from V and 4 bases from J, with 5 bases between. Germline V gene sequence: CDR1 MNHEY, CDR2 SVGAGI. The CDR3 nucleotides are TGTGCCAGCAGTTACCCCCTAGAGACCCAGTACTTC. Amino acids: CASSYPLETQYF.

The CDR3 DNA sequence: TGTGCCATCAGTGAGTCGAGGGGCGGATCCTACGAGCAGTACTTC. Its translation is CAISESRGGSYEQYF. The chain combines TRBV10-3 with TRBJ2-7; D possibly uses TRBD1 or TRBD2 (5 bases each). V gave up 0 bases and J gave up 1 base, with 10 bases separating them. This CDR3 is built from 15 residues. Germline CDR1 reads ENHRY; CDR2 reads SYGVKD.

The V and J genes are TRBV6-5 and TRBJ2-5; 7 bases are a match to TRBD2. Losses at the gene ends were 4 bases for V and 1 base for J; bases not matched to a gene: 6. This CDR3 is built from 15 residues. Germline CDR1 and CDR2: MNHEY and SVGAGI. The CDR3 region has the DNA TGTGCCAGCAGTTCCGCGGGACTATCCCAAGAGACCCAGTACTTC. Encoded protein: CASSSAGLSQETQYF.

The V and J genes are TRBV9 and TRBJ2-7; weak D call: TRBD1 (6 bases). Between the trimmed V and J ends, which lost 0 bases and 0 bases, there was a span of 19 bases. The CDR3 contains 18 residues. Germline values: CDR1 SGDLS, CDR2 YYNGEE. Here the CDR3 DNA reads TGTGCCAGCAGCGTAGGGTCAGGGGCCCTACGGGGCTCCTACGAGCAGTACTTC. The encoded protein is CASSVGSGALRGSYEQYF.

This clone was seen a single time. The chain combines TRBV19 with TRBJ2-7, with D perhaps TRBD1 (6 bases). V lost 3 bases to trimming and J lost 2 bases, with 14 bases between them. This CDR3 is 15 amino acids long. Per germline, CDR1 LNHDA and CDR2 SQIVND (reference sequence). The CDR3 is CASSIGTGTTYEQYF. The CDR3 nucleotides read TGTGCCAGTAGTATCGGGACCGGGACAACCTACGAGCAGTACTTC.

The CDR3 sequence is CARASQGSSYEQYF. CDR3 in DNA: TGTGCCAGAGCCTCACAGGGCTCCTCCTACGAGCAGTACTTC. V gene TRBV2 combines with J gene TRBJ2-7; D might be TRBD1 (6 bases). CDR1 SNHLY and CDR2 FYNNEI come from the germline V gene. The CDR3 sequence is 14 residues long. V was pared by 9 bases and J by 0 bases, with 15 bases between.

The CDR3 region is CASSLSDRGRYYGYTF. The CDR3 nucleotides are TGTGCCAGCAGCCTCTCGGACAGGGGGAGGTACTATGGCTACACCTTC. The rearrangement joins TRBV7-8 to TRBJ1-2; 10 positions match TRBD1. Unmatched junction bases numbered 9, after V lost 5 bases and J lost 3 bases. Germline values: CDR1 SGHVS, CDR2 FQNEAQ. CDR3 length: 16 residues.

The chain recombines TRBV5-1 with TRBJ1-1; 9 positions agree with TRBD1. V gave up 4 bases and J gave up 5 bases; unmatched junction bases: 3. This CDR3 has 13 amino acids. Germline-derived CDR1 and CDR2 are SGHRS and YFSETQ. The CDR3: CASSVGQGTEAFF. The CDR3 nucleotides read TGCGCCAGCAGCGTGGGACAGGGAACTGAAGCTTTCTTT.

This clone occurred once. The chain has TRBV28 and TRBJ1-1; D not resolved. This CDR3 spans 11 amino acids. Germline assignment: CDR1 MDHEN and CDR2 SYDVKM. The ends were cut back, 8 bases at V and 12 bases at J, with 16 bases in the middle. The CDR3 DNA reads TGTGCCAGCCCGCGTCGCGCTGGGCCTTTCTTT. Encoded protein: CASPRRAGPFF.

CDR3 nucleotides: TGTGCCAGCGGCGGCGGCTACGAGCAGTACTTC. Translation gives CASGGGYEQYF. V and J are TRBV3-1 (or the pseudogene TRBV3-2) and TRBJ2-7; D is undetermined. V was trimmed by 8 bases and J by 3 bases, leaving 8 bases between them. Germline CDR1 reads LGHDT; CDR2 reads YNNKEL (reference sequence). The CDR3 runs 11 residues.

The chain's CDR3 is CASSLRGRAGNTGELFF. Written as DNA, the CDR3 is TGTGCCAGCAGTTTAAGGGGGCGAGCAGGAAACACCGGGGAGCTGTTTTTT. The chain carries TRBV27 and TRBJ2-2, with TRBD1 identical over 7 bases. Germline V lookup: CDR1 MNHEY, CDR2 SMNVEV (reference sequence). J lost 2 bases, V lost 2 bases, and 8 bases had no gene match. The CDR3 sequence is 17 residues long.

The chain carries TRBV7-2 and TRBJ2-3; TRBD2 might be the D (5 bases). This CDR3 is 14 amino acids long. V lost 1 base, J lost 2 bases, and 7 bases lay in between. The germline V gene encodes CDR1 SGHTA and CDR2 FQGNSA. The CDR3: CASSLVGATDTQYF. CDR3 nucleotide sequence: TGTGCCAGCAGCTTAGTGGGAGCCACAGATACGCAGTATTTT.

The chain recombines TRBV28 with TRBJ2-7; D possibly uses TRBD1 or TRBD2 (6 bases each). This CDR3 is built from 14 residues. Trimming took 6 bases from V and 2 from J, leaving 14 bases between them. CDR1 and CDR2 from the germline V gene are MDHEN and SYDVKM. The CDR3 bases are TGTGCCAGCAGCCCGATCGGGGGCACCTACGAGCAGTACTTC. This codes for CASSPIGGTYEQYF.

The chain links TRBV7-3 to TRBJ2-7, with 10 bases lining up with TRBD1. V shed 5 bases and J 7 bases; nucleotides not matched to a gene: 8. CDR3 length equals 14 residues. Germline CDR1 is SGHTA and CDR2 is FQGTGA. The CDR3 nucleotides are TGTGCCAGCAGCGTGGGGACAGGGGTTTATGAGCAGTACTTC. Protein: CASSVGTGVYEQYF.

This chain connects TRBV5-6 to TRBJ2-5; no clear D. V shed 0 bases and J shed 1 base, with 7 bases lying between them. Germline V gene sequence: CDR1 SGHDT, CDR2 YYEEEE. This CDR3 has 14 residues. The CDR3 here is CASSLGDIQETQYF. The CDR3 coding sequence is TGTGCCAGCAGCTTGGGCGACATCCAAGAGACCCAGTACTTC.

V is TRBV5-4 and J is TRBJ2-2; 11 nucleotides align to TRBD2. V shed 4 bases and J 2 bases; nucleotides not matched to a gene: 4. The CDR3 totals 16 residues. Germline assignment: CDR1 SGHNT and CDR2 YYREEE (reference sequence). The chain's CDR3 is CASSPGTSGNTGELFF. In nucleotides, the CDR3 is TGTGCCAGCAGCCCCGGGACTAGCGGAAACACCGGGGAGCTGTTTTTT.

The rearrangement joins TRBV14 to TRBJ2-1; 7 bases are a match to TRBD1. The CDR3 spans 16 residues. Germline V gene sequence: CDR1 SGHDN, CDR2 FVKESK. The trim removed 0 bases at V and 12 bases at J, leaving 14 bases unmatched. The CDR3 protein is CASSQELRTGFVGQFF. DNA of the CDR3: TGTGCCAGCAGCCAAGAACTGCGGACAGGATTCGTAGGGCAGTTCTTC.

The chain links TRBV9 to TRBJ2-4; no clear D gene. The ends were cut back, 0 bases at V and 5 bases at J, with 12 bases in the middle. CDR3 length: 15 residues. Germline values: CDR1 SGDLS, CDR2 YYNGEE. The CDR3 spells CASSVEGNGENIQYF. CDR3 DNA: TGTGCCAGCAGCGTAGAAGGAAACGGCGAAAACATTCAGTACTTC.

This clone was seen more than once but under ten times. The chain combines TRBV6-7 with TRBJ1-3; tentatively, D is TRBD1 (5 bases). TRBV6-7 is marked as an open reading frame, function uncertain. V was trimmed by 0 bases and J by 1 base, leaving 10 bases between them. The CDR3 runs 16 residues. CDR3 residues: CASSYSTVPSGNTIYF. CDR3 nucleotide sequence: TGTGCCAGCAGTTACTCGACAGTCCCTTCTGGAAACACCATATATTTT.

The chain uses TRBV11-2 and TRBJ1-1; D is unresolved. CDR3 length: 14 amino acids. V was clipped by 0 bases and J by 8 bases, with 13 bases between them. Germline V gives CDR1 SGHAT, CDR2 FQNNGV. The CDR3 DNA is TGTGCCAGCAGCTTAGATCTGACGGATTTAGAAGCTTTCTTT. Protein product: CASSLDLTDLEAFF.

The chain recombines TRBV6-2 or TRBV6-3 with TRBJ2-3; 12 bases match TRBD2. The CDR3 totals 16 residues. Germline V gene data show CDR1 as MNHEY and CDR2 as SVGEGT. The V segment lost 5 bases and the J segment 3 bases; nucleotides outside the gene matches: 6. CDR3: CASSAQLAGGTDTQYF. CDR3 sequence (DNA): TGTGCCAGCAGTGCACAACTAGCGGGGGGTACAGATACGCAGTATTTT.

The rearrangement uses TRBV19 and TRBJ1-1, with TRBD1 matching 9 bases. The V gene end was trimmed by 10 bases and the J gene end by 0 bases; junction bases not matched to a gene: 18. The CDR3 length is 18 residues. The V gene's germline CDR1 is LNHDA and CDR2 SQIVND (reference sequence). The CDR3 nucleotides read TGTGCCACCACAATGGCCGGGACAGGGACCTTCATGAACACTGAAGCTTTCTTT. Protein: CATTMAGTGTFMNTEAFF. The whole variable domain, filled in from reference TRBV19 and TRBJ1-1, reads DGGITQSPKYLFRKEGQNVTLSCEQNLNHDAMYWYRQDPGQGLRLIYYSQIVNDFQKGDIAEGYSVSREKKESFPLTVTSAQKNPTAFYLCATTMAGTGTFMNTEAFFGQGTRLTVV.

The sample holds one count of this clone. This chain joins TRBV6-6 and TRBJ1-1, with 8 positions matching TRBD1. V was clipped by 3 bases and J by 5 bases; unmatched bases: 5. This CDR3 is 14 amino acids long. Per the germline V gene, CDR1 is MNHNY and CDR2 is SVGAGI (reference sequence). DNA of the CDR3: TGTGCCAGCAGTTATAAACAGGGGGTGACTGAAGCTTTCTTT. It yields the protein CASSYKQGVTEAFF.

Details on this clone: Other DNA sequences of this sample code for an identical CDR3. The rearrangement links TRBV6-2 or TRBV6-3 to TRBJ2-7; 11 positions match TRBD2. CDR1 and CDR2 from the germline V gene are MNHEY and SVGEGT. There are 14 residues in the CDR3. Unmatched junction bases numbered 2, after V lost 5 bases and J lost 2 bases. CDR3 sequence (DNA): TGTGCCAGCAGTACGACTAGCGGGACCTACGAGCAGTACTTC. The encoded protein is CASSTTSGTYEQYF.